This TCR beta chain was found in a study of blood T cell repertoires in COVID-19. Study context: From the United States, Italy and Spain came samples of acute and convalescent COVID-19. Sources were T cells, B-cell-depleted T cells, or PBMCs; the material itself was cDNA or gDNA.

The CDR3 sequence is 14 residues long. In germline, CDR1 is MNHEY, CDR2 SVGAGI. Trimming removed 0 bases from V and 5 bases from J, with 11 bases in between. The authors' processing: Amplification of reference gene primers was used by the study to estimate nucleated cell counts. Data came from immunoSEQ multiplex PCR; TCRdb stores just in-frame clones and leaves some out. V and J calls and clone size are given by that table; D and trimming were obtained from the DNA. The data show about 74,000 clones, with 88% seen just once and approximately 1.9% held by the top ten. This receptor was identified in a woman over 75 with active or convalescent COVID-19. Sequences were obtained from peripheral blood. The chain links TRBV6-5 to TRBJ2-7; no firm D call. The CDR3 sequence: CASSYSSGTNEQYF. CDR3 nucleotides: TGTGCCAGCAGTTACTCATCAGGTACCAACGAGCAGTACTTC.